What follows describes a single T cell receptor (beta chain). The antigen is not known. The sample comes from a study of cytomegalovirus exposure and HLA in healthy donors. With 5 bases clipped from V and 8 bases from J, the junction kept 11 bases outside the gene matches. There are 15 residues in the CDR3. The germline V gene has CDR1 SGHVS and CDR2 FQNEAQ. Donors were drawn from the approximately 120-subject validation cohort, separate from the 666-subject first cohort. Overall study findings and caveats: The study labeled more than 150 TCR beta chains cytomegalovirus-associated.

Sequencing was performed with immunoSEQ multiplex PCR; in TCRdb, only in-frame clones are kept and a portion is missing. The sample lists fewer than 90,000 clones, roughly 84% occurring once. This sequence was found in a woman aged 18 to 35 in good health and CMV-seropositive. The sample comprised PBMCs. The chain uses TRBV7-8 and TRBJ2-1, with 8 bases lining up with TRBD1. CDR3 loop: CASSTRTGRYDEQFF. CDR3 nucleotides: TGTGCCAGCAGCACAAGGACAGGGCGGTACGATGAGCAGTTCTTC. Using reference TRBV7-8 and TRBJ2-1 for the parts outside the CDR3, the full variable domain is GAGVSQSPRYKVAKRGQDVALRCDPISGHVSLFWYQQALGQGPEFLTYFQNEAQLDKSGLPSDRFFAERPEGSVSTLKIQRTQQEDSAVYLCASSTRTGRYDEQFFGPGTRLTVL.